The 30 T cell receptor beta chains reported below all come from one sample, sequenced in a study of shared clonotypes between healthy human individuals. Here immunoSEQ multiplex PCR was the method, and the copy in TCRdb shows in-frame clones only, minus some. Of 110,000 or so clones in the sample, around 71% were seen once. Source material: memory CD8+ T cells sorted from blood. Subset indicated: CD45RO+ cells pooled with CCR7-negative TemRA cells. These receptors were collected from a woman under 40 in good health.

This clone was counted only a few times. The chain is built from TRBV25-1 and TRBJ2-1, with D perhaps TRBD1 or TRBD2 (5 bases each). With 2 bases removed from V and 10 bases from J, the gap between germline ends came to 24 bases. The CDR3 sequence is 17 residues long. CDR1 MGHDK and CDR2 SYGVNS come from the germline V gene. CDR3 sequence reads: CASSENLPRDLGEEQFF. CDR3 in DNA: TGTGCCAGCAGTGAAAATCTCCCCAGGGATCTTGGGGAGGAGCAGTTCTTC.

The chain employs TRBV27 and TRBJ2-7; 9 bases map to TRBD1. The V gene's germline CDR1 is MNHEY and CDR2 SMNVEV (reference sequence). The CDR3 is 14 residues long. The ends lost 7 bases at V and 7 bases at J; junction bases unmatched: 11. The CDR3 loop is CASTPRDRVREQYF. The CDR3, as DNA: TGTGCCAGCACCCCCCGGGACAGGGTAAGGGAGCAGTACTTC.

A word on this clone: One junction end does not reproduce the germline sequence, and a read error may be involved. This chain links TRBV19 with TRBJ2-3; weak D call: TRBD2 (6 bases). CDR1 is LNHDA and CDR2 is SQIVND in the germline V gene (reference sequence). This CDR3 spans 17 amino acids. The CDR3 DNA reads TGTGTCAGTACCCTCAGCGGGCCGATGTCCAGCACAGATACGCAGTATTTT. It encodes CVSTLSGPMSSTDTQYF.

This chain uses TRBV7-2 with TRBJ1-5; possibly TRBD1 for D (6 bases). The CDR3 is 16 amino acids. The V gene's germline CDR1 is SGHTA and CDR2 FQGNSA. Trimming pared 3 bases from V and 1 base from J, leaving 13 bases between. The chain's CDR3 is CASSFRGGGSNQPQHF. CDR3 coding DNA: TGTGCCAGCAGCTTCCGAGGGGGAGGGAGCAATCAGCCCCAGCATTTT. The whole variable domain, filled in from reference TRBV7-2 and TRBJ1-5, reads GAGVSQSPSNKVTEKGKDVELRCDPISGHTALYWYRQSLGQGLEFLIYFQGNSAPDKSGLPSDRFSAERTGGSVSTLTIQRTQQEDSAVYLCASSFRGGGSNQPQHFGDGTRLSIL.

This clone was picked up one time. The genes are TRBV5-1 and TRBJ2-7, with TRBD1 identical over 11 bases. Trimming took 4 bases from V and 7 from J; bases not matched to a gene: 7. The CDR3 has 14 amino acids. CDR1 and CDR2 from the germline V gene are SGHRS and YFSETQ. In DNA form, the CDR3 reads TGCGCCAGCAGCACCGGGACAGGGGGATTAGAGCAGTACTTC. Protein sequence: CASSTGTGGLEQYF.

The CDR3 nucleotides are TGCGCCAGCAGCTTGGGGCCGGGAACGGGCCAGCCCCAGCATTTT. It is translated as CASSLGPGTGQPQHF. The chain couples TRBV5-1 to TRBJ1-5; no clear D. The germline gives CDR1 SGHRS, CDR2 YFSETQ. The CDR3 covers 15 residues. The ends were cut back, 0 bases at V and 7 bases at J, with 14 bases in the middle.

This chain joins TRBV6-1 and TRBJ1-1; 8 bases map to TRBD1. J gave up 1 base and V 0 bases, and 4 bases lay outside the gene matches. This CDR3 is 16 amino acids long. CDR1 and CDR2 from the germline V gene are MNHNS and SASEGT. CDR3 nucleotides: TGTGCCAGCAGTGAAGCCTGGACAGGGTCGAACACTGAAGCTTTCTTT. This gives the protein CASSEAWTGSNTEAFF.

The genes are TRBV15 and TRBJ2-5; 8 bases match TRBD2. This CDR3 region has 13 residues. The junction had 9 bases not matched to a gene; V was cut back by 1 base and J by 14 bases. Germline lookup yields CDR1 LNHNV and CDR2 YYDKDF (reference sequence). The CDR3 DNA sequence: TGTGCCACCAGCAGAGTTCCTAGCGGGTCTCAATACTTC. It yields the protein CATSRVPSGSQYF. The full variable domain, its missing parts supplied by reference TRBV15 and TRBJ2-5, is DAMVIQNPRYQVTQFGKPVTLSCSQTLNHNVMYWYQQKSSQAPKLLFHYYDKDFNNEADTPDNFQSRRPNTSFCFLDIRSPGLGDTAMYLCATSRVPSGSQYFGPGTRLLVL.

Only a few counts were recorded for this clone. The junction and the germline gene differ at one end; a read error may be behind it. This sequence joins TRBV6-1 and TRBJ2-1; possible D gene TRBD1, 6 bases. The germline V gene encodes CDR1 MNHNS and CDR2 SASEGT. CDR3 size: 15 residues. CDR3 coding DNA: TGTGCCAGCAGAGAAGACCCAGGGGCCTACAATGAGCAGTTCTTC. This translates into CASREDPGAYNEQFF.

This clone has more than one count but fewer than ten. The chain combines TRBV15 with TRBJ1-1; D might be TRBD1 (5 bases). Germline assignment: CDR1 LNHNV and CDR2 YYDKDF (reference sequence). Trimming took 5 bases from V and 3 from J, leaving 19 bases between them. The CDR3 covers 16 residues. As DNA, the CDR3 is TGTGCCACCAGCGTCGGGACGACTGGAGGGGACACTGAAGCTTTCTTT. It codes for CATSVGTTGGDTEAFF. Full variable domain (missing parts from reference TRBV15 and TRBJ1-1): DAMVIQNPRYQVTQFGKPVTLSCSQTLNHNVMYWYQQKSSQAPKLLFHYYDKDFNNEADTPDNFQSRRPNTSFCFLDIRSPGLGDTAMYLCATSVGTTGGDTEAFFGQGTRLTVV.

There are many counts of this clone. This chain connects TRBV28 to TRBJ1-2; no firm D call. This CDR3 has 13 amino acids. Trimming cost V 3 bases and J 3 bases, with 8 bases left between them. The germline V gene has CDR1 MDHEN and CDR2 SYDVKM. The CDR3 DNA follows: TGTGCCAGCAGTTTGGGCAGGTACTATGGCTACACCTTC. Its protein product is CASSLGRYYGYTF.

The rearrangement joins TRBV11-2 to TRBJ2-7; 7 positions agree with TRBD2. V lost 5 bases to trimming and J lost 2 bases; unmatched junction nucleotides: 12. CDR3 length equals 16 residues. The germline V gene encodes CDR1 SGHAT and CDR2 FQNNGV. The CDR3 nucleotides read TGTGCCAGCAGCCCACGTAGAGCGGGAAGGGCCTACGAGCAGTACTTC. Amino acids: CASSPRRAGRAYEQYF.

The gene calls are TRBV29-1 and TRBJ2-2, with 13 bases that match TRBD2. Germline V lookup: CDR1 SQVTM, CDR2 ANQGSEA. J gave up 1 base and V 6 bases, and 2 bases lay outside the gene matches. The CDR3 runs to 15 residues. The CDR3 here is CSVWTSGRNTGELFF. In DNA, the CDR3 is TGCAGCGTCTGGACTAGCGGGAGGAACACCGGGGAGCTGTTTTTT.

The gene calls are TRBV11-2 and TRBJ2-7; D unclear. This CDR3 is built from 15 residues. Trimming left V 1 base short and J 0 bases short, with 10 bases between. Germline CDR1 is SGHAT and CDR2 is FQNNGV. The CDR3 protein is CASSLVIGSSYEQYF. DNA of the CDR3: TGTGCCAGCAGCTTAGTAATCGGAAGCTCCTACGAGCAGTACTTC.

This chain connects TRBV6-6 to TRBJ2-5; possible D gene TRBD1, 6 bases. The J call could be wrong; TRBJ2-7 is a better fit for the DNA end. Germline V lookup: CDR1 MNHNY, CDR2 SVGAGI (reference sequence). There are 15 residues in the CDR3. The CDR3 region is CASSYVTGSSYEQYF. The CDR3 DNA is TGTGCCAGCAGTTACGTTACAGGGTCCTCCTACGAGCAGTACTTC.

This clone was recorded a few times. V usage is TRBV7-8 and J usage is TRBJ2-7; D may be TRBD1 (5 bases). The V gene lost 4 bases and the J gene lost 0 bases, with 13 bases spanning the gap. CDR1 and CDR2 (germline): SGHVS, FQNEAQ. The CDR3 runs 15 residues. CDR3 bases: TGTGCCAGCAGCTCCACAGGCATTAGCTCCTACGAGCAGTACTTC. This sequence encodes CASSSTGISSYEQYF.

The gene calls are TRBV11-1 and TRBJ2-1; TRBD2 agrees at 11 bases. The germline gives CDR1 SGHAT, CDR2 FQDESV (reference sequence). The CDR3 is made up of 15 amino acids. V lost 5 bases and J lost 7; bases outside the gene matches: 7. The CDR3 nucleotides read TGTGCCAGCAGCCGTAAACTAGCGGGAGAGAATGAGCAGTTCTTC. It yields the protein CASSRKLAGENEQFF.

Ten or more counts support this clone. The V and J genes are TRBV7-9 and TRBJ1-2; perhaps TRBD1 as D (6 bases). The V gene lost 6 bases and the J gene lost 4 bases, with 18 bases spanning the gap. The germline V gene encodes CDR1 SEHNR and CDR2 FQNEAQ (reference sequence). The CDR3 runs to 15 residues. The CDR3 sequence: CASRRGDRSTYGYTF. Here the CDR3 DNA reads TGTGCCAGCAGACGAGGTGACAGGTCCACCTATGGCTACACCTTC.

V is TRBV7-8 and J is TRBJ2-1; 7 positions match TRBD1. Germline lookup yields CDR1 SGHVS and CDR2 FQNEAQ. V was pared by 5 bases and J by 3 bases, with 4 bases of the junction left unmatched. This CDR3 region has 14 residues. This chain's CDR3 is CASSPDRNYNEQFF. The CDR3 DNA sequence: TGTGCCAGCAGCCCGGACAGGAACTACAATGAGCAGTTCTTC.

The chain links TRBV25-1 to TRBJ2-5; D might be TRBD1 or TRBD2, each matching 5 bases. The CDR3 spans 14 residues. Trimming cost V 5 bases and J 1 base, with 11 bases left between them. CDR1 is MGHDK and CDR2 is SYGVNS in the germline V gene. This CDR3 reads CASSHSGTQETQYF. CDR3 sequence (DNA): TGTGCCAGCAGTCATTCCGGGACCCAAGAGACCCAGTACTTC.

This clone was picked up a small number of times. The chain combines TRBV25-1 with TRBJ2-5; 7 bases fit TRBD2. CDR1 is MGHDK and CDR2 is SYGVNS in the germline V gene. J gave up 5 bases and V 3 bases, and 12 bases lay outside the gene matches. CDR3 length: 16 amino acids. CDR3 DNA sequence: TGTGCCAGCAGTGAGGCTGCGGGAGCTAACGAGGAGACCCAGTACTTC. Translating gives CASSEAAGANEETQYF.

This clone was seen at least ten times. The chain employs TRBV28 and TRBJ1-5, with 9 bases aligning to TRBD1. Germline assignment: CDR1 MDHEN and CDR2 SYDVKM. The CDR3 runs to 19 residues. V lost 4 bases, J lost 2 bases, and 15 bases stayed unmatched. The CDR3 nucleotides are TGTGCCAGCAGTTCCCCGGGACAGGGCTTGATATTTGGCAATCAGCCCCAGCATTTT. It specifies CASSSPGQGLIFGNQPQHF. The complete variable domain, with remaining parts taken from reference TRBV28 and TRBJ1-5, reads DVKVTQSSRYLVKRTGEKVFLECVQDMDHENMFWYRQDPGLGLRLIYFSYDVKMKEKGDIPEGYSVSREKKERFSLILESASTNQTSMYLCASSSPGQGLIFGNQPQHFGDGTRLSIL.

This chain joins TRBV25-1 and TRBJ1-1, with TRBD1 matching over 7 bases. Germline CDR1 MGHDK, CDR2 SYGVNS. Trimming removed 6 bases from V and 5 bases from J; junction bases left unmatched: 6. The CDR3 has 13 residues. The CDR3 DNA reads as TGTGCCAGCAGGAAAGGGGGCGATACTGAAGCTTTCTTT. Encoded protein: CASRKGGDTEAFF.

This sequence joins TRBV7-2 and TRBJ2-3; no clear D gene. Trimming left V 5 bases short and J 6 bases short, with 21 bases between. This CDR3 region has 16 residues. Per germline, CDR1 SGHTA and CDR2 FQGNSA. This chain's CDR3 is CASSAKYVRLVDTQYF. The CDR3 DNA reads TGTGCCAGCAGCGCCAAATACGTACGGCTCGTGGATACGCAGTATTTT.

V and J are TRBV4-1 and TRBJ1-2; maybe TRBD1 (6 bases). Germline values: CDR1 MGHRA, CDR2 YSYEKL. V was trimmed by 3 bases and J by 1 base, leaving 15 bases between them. The CDR3 runs 16 residues. The CDR3 protein is CASSHDRREFNYGYTF. Written as DNA, the CDR3 is TGCGCCAGCAGCCACGACAGGCGGGAGTTTAACTATGGCTACACCTTC.

This CDR3 is CASSLAGGSRSNTEAFF. As DNA, the CDR3 is TGTGCCAGCAGCTTAGCTGGGGGGTCTCGTAGTAACACTGAAGCTTTCTTT. The chain couples TRBV7-6 to TRBJ1-1; tentative D call: TRBD1 (5 bases). The germline gives CDR1 SGHVS, CDR2 FNYEAQ. The CDR3 loop spans 17 amino acids. The germline V and J ends were trimmed by 0 bases and 2 bases, with 16 bases remaining between them. The whole variable domain, filled in from reference TRBV7-6 and TRBJ1-1, reads GAGVSQSPRYKVTKRGQDVALRCDPISGHVSLYWYRQALGQGPEFLTYFNYEAQQDKSGLPNDRFSAERPEGSISTLTIQRTEQRDSAMYRCASSLAGGSRSNTEAFFGQGTRLTVV.

The V gene is TRBV13, the J gene TRBJ2-1; maybe TRBD1 (7 bases). The length of the CDR3 is 15 residues. Germline CDR1 reads PRHDT; CDR2 reads FYEKMQ (reference sequence). V was shortened by 5 bases and J by 4 bases, with 15 bases between the two germline ends. The CDR3 sequence is CASSISGGGYNEQFF. The CDR3 DNA is TGTGCCAGCAGCATCTCAGGGGGAGGATACAATGAGCAGTTCTTC.

V usage is TRBV5-1 and J usage is TRBJ2-3; D possibly matches TRBD1 or TRBD2 (5 bases each). The germline CDR1 and CDR2 sequences are SGHRS and YFSETQ. V was trimmed by 3 bases and J by 2 bases, leaving 13 bases between them. This CDR3 region has 15 residues. Here the CDR3 reads CASSYPGPHTDTQYF. CDR3 DNA: TGCGCCAGCAGCTACCCGGGACCCCACACAGATACGCAGTATTTT.

V gene TRBV7-2 combines with J gene TRBJ2-7; D possibly uses TRBD1 or TRBD2 (5 bases each). Germline V gives CDR1 SGHTA, CDR2 FQGNSA. Between the trimmed V and J ends, which lost 4 bases and 3 bases, there was a span of 10 bases. CDR3 length: 13 residues. CDR3 residues: CASSSGPNYEQYF. Written as DNA, the CDR3 is TGTGCCAGCAGCTCGGGACCAAACTACGAGCAGTACTTC.

J is TRBJ2-7 and V is TRBV2; possibly TRBD1 for D (6 bases). The germline CDR1 and CDR2 sequences are SNHLY and FYNNEI. CDR3 length: 17 residues. Trimming took off 6 bases at V and 0 bases at J, with 21 bases between the two ends. The CDR3 region has the DNA TGTGCCAGCAGCCAAACCAGGGGCGGACTGAGCTCCTACGAGCAGTACTTC. This translates into CASSQTRGGLSSYEQYF.